Below are 17 T cell receptor beta chains sequenced from a single sample in a study of cytomegalovirus exposure and HLA in healthy donors (dated by TCRdb to 2016 to 2017). The library was made by the immunoSEQ multiplex PCR assay. TCRdb took over this immuneACCESS table, retaining in-frame rearrangements with V and J assigned. Such tables are incomplete; in checked studies, under half of the missing clones stem from an unresolved V gene, and the remainder is unexplained. The sample has 110,000 or so clones on record, around 86% of them singletons. The ten largest clones capture nearly 5% of the sample. Sequencing was done on a sample of PBMCs. The receptors were gathered from a man in his late teens or twenties in good health and CMV-seronegative.

The chain recombines TRBV7-9 with TRBJ1-5; D remains unclear. V shed 5 bases and J shed 0 bases, with 11 bases lying between them. Germline CDR1 reads SEHNR; CDR2 reads FQNEAQ (reference sequence). The CDR3 is made up of 15 amino acids. The CDR3 DNA is TGTGCCAGCAGCCCCCGCGGAGATAGCAATCAGCCCCAGCATTTT. This encodes CASSPRGDSNQPQHF.

The chain is built from TRBV18 and TRBJ1-1; D is possibly TRBD1 (5 bases). This CDR3 region has 13 residues. CDR1 is KGHSH, CDR2 LQKENI, per germline. The V gene lost 5 bases and the J gene lost 4 bases, with 11 bases spanning the gap. The CDR3 sequence: CASSTQGTTEAFF. The DNA for the CDR3 is TGTGCCAGCTCAACCCAGGGTACCACTGAAGCTTTCTTT. Filled out from reference TRBV18 and TRBJ1-1, the complete variable domain reads NAGVMQNPRHLVRRRGQEARLRCSPMKGHSHVYWYRQLPEEGLKFMVYLQKENIIDESGMPKERFSAEFPKEGPSILRIQQVVRGDSAAYFCASSTQGTTEAFFGQGTRLTVV.

The rearrangement uses TRBV13 and TRBJ2-7; 9 bases align to TRBD1. Germline-derived CDR1 and CDR2 are PRHDT and FYEKMQ (reference sequence). The CDR3 runs to 14 residues. V shed 4 bases, J shed 2 bases, and the junction held 3 bases outside the gene matches. CDR3 loop: CASSWRTGAYEQYF. The CDR3 region has the DNA TGTGCCAGCAGCTGGAGGACAGGGGCCTACGAGCAGTACTTC.

The gene calls are TRBV5-4 and TRBJ1-2, with D uncertain. From germline, CDR1 is SGHNT and CDR2 YYREEE (reference sequence). The ends were cut back, 0 bases at V and 2 bases at J, with 17 bases in the middle. This CDR3 has 17 residues. The CDR3 DNA sequence: TGTGCCAGCAGCTTGGGGGCAGGTGAGTCGGGGAACTATGGCTACACCTTC. Translating it yields CASSLGAGESGNYGYTF.

The V call is TRBV5-1, the J call TRBJ1-1, with 7 positions matching TRBD1. The CDR3 is 13 residues long. V trimming: 2 bases; J trimming: 5 bases; junction bases outside the gene matches: 3. The V gene's germline CDR1 is SGHRS and CDR2 YFSETQ. CDR3 region: CASSFQGETEAFF. In DNA form, the CDR3 reads TGCGCCAGCAGCTTTCAGGGGGAGACTGAAGCTTTCTTT.

This CDR3 reads CASRMGGGAKNIQYF. The DNA of the CDR3 is TGTGCCAGCAGAATGGGCGGGGGGGCCAAAAACATTCAGTACTTC. The genes are TRBV6-5 and TRBJ2-4; 8 nucleotides match TRBD2. V lost 6 bases and J lost 1; bases outside the gene matches: 5. Germline loops: CDR1 MNHEY, CDR2 SVGAGI. The CDR3 totals 15 residues.

The rearrangement links TRBV30 to TRBJ2-2; 9 bases line up with TRBD1. Germline V gene sequence: CDR1 GTSNPN, CDR2 SVGIG (reference sequence). V lost 3 bases and J lost 5; bases outside the gene matches: 10. CDR3 length equals 16 residues. CDR3 residues: CAWRGPGTGLTGELFF. In DNA form, the CDR3 reads TGTGCCTGGAGGGGCCCCGGGACAGGGTTGACCGGGGAGCTGTTTTTT. Supplemented by reference TRBV30 and TRBJ2-2, the full variable domain reads SQTIHQWPATLVQPVGSPLSLECTVEGTSNPNLYWYRQAAGRGLQLLFYSVGIGQISSEVPQNLSASRPQDRQFILSSKKLLLSDSGFYLCAWRGPGTGLTGELFFGEGSRLTVL.

The chain employs TRBV6-5 and TRBJ1-2, with 12 bases aligning to TRBD1. CDR1 and CDR2 from the germline V gene are MNHEY and SVGAGI. This CDR3 has 15 residues. Losses at the gene ends were 3 bases for V and 8 bases for J; bases not matched to a gene: 7. The CDR3 bases are TGTGCCAGCAGTTATCCGGGACAGGGGGCAGGCGGCTACACCTTC. Its protein product is CASSYPGQGAGGYTF.

The rearrangement joins TRBV7-9 to TRBJ2-7, with 7 bases identical to TRBD2. J gave up 3 bases and V 1 base, and 6 bases lay outside the gene matches. The CDR3 runs to 15 residues. Germline V gene sequence: CDR1 SEHNR, CDR2 FQNEAQ (reference sequence). CDR3 bases: TGTGCCAGCAGCTTAGTGGGGGGGAGGAGCTACGAGCAGTACTTC. Protein: CASSLVGGRSYEQYF.

The genes are TRBV19 and TRBJ2-1; TRBD1 agrees at 12 bases. The V gene's germline CDR1 is LNHDA and CDR2 SQIVND (reference sequence). V shed 5 bases and J 6 bases; nucleotides not matched to a gene: 8. The CDR3 loop spans 16 amino acids. CDR3 sequence: CASSARRGQGANEQFF. In DNA form, the CDR3 reads TGTGCCAGTAGTGCCCGAAGGGGACAGGGGGCCAATGAGCAGTTCTTC.

The chain couples TRBV2 to TRBJ2-1; TRBD2 matches at 9 bases. Germline CDR1 SNHLY, CDR2 FYNNEI. The CDR3 runs 15 residues. J was trimmed by 4 bases and V by 7 bases; bases with no gene match: 8. CDR3 nucleotide sequence: TGTGCCAGCAAACAGACAGGACTAGCGTACAATGAGCAGTTCTTC. Protein: CASKQTGLAYNEQFF.

The V and J genes are TRBV6-1 and TRBJ2-7; D ambiguous. The V end lost 2 bases, the J end lost 0 bases, and 5 bases lay between the germline ends. Germline lookup yields CDR1 MNHNS and CDR2 SASEGT. This CDR3 spans 13 amino acids. CDR3 sequence reads: CASSERSSYEQYF. Here the CDR3 DNA reads TGTGCCAGCAGTGAACGGAGCTCCTACGAGCAGTACTTC.

The chain combines TRBV6-4 with TRBJ2-2; D is uncertain. Germline V gives CDR1 MRHNA, CDR2 SNTAGT. V gave up 3 bases and J gave up 5 bases, with 13 bases separating them. This CDR3 contains 15 residues. In DNA, the CDR3 is TGTGCCAGCAGTGATGACTTTTTTACGACCGGGGAGCTGTTTTTT. It yields the protein CASSDDFFTTGELFF.

V usage is TRBV6-5 and J usage is TRBJ1-1, with a tentative D call TRBD1 (6 bases). V shed 0 bases and J shed 11 bases, with 16 bases lying between them. Germline CDR1 is MNHEY and CDR2 is SVGAGI. The CDR3 extends over 14 amino acids. CDR3: CASSYSTQGIFAFF. The DNA of the CDR3 is TGTGCCAGCAGTTACTCGACACAGGGAATTTTCGCTTTCTTT.

The chain links TRBV20-1 to TRBJ2-7; no reliable D call. This CDR3 is built from 11 residues. Between the trimmed V and J ends, which lost 0 bases and 6 bases, there was a span of 6 bases. Germline CDR1 is DFQATT and CDR2 is SNEGSKA (reference sequence). The CDR3 protein is CSAREGTEQYF. The CDR3 DNA reads TGCAGTGCTAGAGAGGGCACCGAGCAGTACTTC.

The rearrangement links TRBV15 to TRBJ2-3; possibly TRBD1 for D (6 bases). The CDR3 is 15 amino acids. V was pared by 3 bases and J by 0 bases, with 10 bases between. Germline loops: CDR1 LNHNV, CDR2 YYDKDF (reference sequence). CDR3 loop: CATSSGQQSTDTQYF. The CDR3 DNA sequence: TGTGCCACCAGCAGTGGACAGCAAAGCACAGATACGCAGTATTTT.

This clone was recorded a few times. The gene calls are TRBV19 and TRBJ1-2; 8 bases match TRBD1. The CDR3 has 19 residues. V shed 6 bases, J shed 2 bases, and the junction held 20 bases outside the gene matches. CDR1 LNHDA and CDR2 SQIVND come from the germline V gene (reference sequence). CDR3 DNA: TGTGCCAGTAGGCAATACCGGGACAGGTCCAAGAGGGCAAACTATGGCTACACCTTC. As protein: CASRQYRDRSKRANYGYTF.